A selection of T cell receptor beta chains follows, all from one sample in a study of T cell changes during pregnancy in multiple sclerosis. Profiling relied on immunoSEQ multiplex PCR, and the TCRdb table lists in-frame clones only, not all of them. The sample includes roughly 79,000 clones, just under 95% seen only once; the top ten take about 0.69%. Sequences were derived from peripheral blood, sampled in the second trimester of pregnancy. The source is a female donor in good health, enrolled as a control in a pregnancy study. The CDR3 runs from the conserved cysteine through the conserved F or W. The D gene is left open where the match is weak. For some rows the clone size is stated as once, few or many, or as a class when expanded; others skip it.

d_gene,v_gene,j_gene,abundance,CDR3nt,CDR3aa
.,TRBV14,TRBJ2-7,.,TGTGCCAGCAGCCAAGACTTAGGACAGTCCTACGAGCAGTACTTC,CASSQDLGQSYEQYF
.,TRBV30,TRBJ1-2,.,TGTGCCTGCCTGGGAGGGGGCTACACCTTC,CACLGGGYTF
.,TRBV25-1,TRBJ2-2,.,TGTGCCAGCAGTGAATCAACTAGCAACACCGGGGAGCTGTTTTTT,CASSESTSNTGELFF
.,TRBV2,TRBJ1-5,.,TGTGCCAGCAGTAACCTGGGCACAGGCCCCAATCAGCCCCAGCATTTT,CASSNLGTGPNQPQHF
TRBD2,TRBV27,TRBJ2-3,.,TGTGCCAGCAGTTTCCGGGGGGGCACAGATACGCAGTATTTT,CASSFRGGTDTQYF
TRBD1,TRBV4-1,TRBJ1-2,.,TGCGCCAGCAGCCAGGGCTGGACAGGGGGCCAATATGGCTACACCTTC,CASSQGWTGGQYGYTF
TRBD1,TRBV4-3,TRBJ2-2,few,TGCGCCAGCTCGGGACAGGGGGATTACGGCGCCGGGGAGCTGTTTTTT,CASSGQGDYGAGELFF
TRBD1,TRBV27,TRBJ1-1,.,TGTGCCAGCAGACAGGGGACAGGGGGAACTGAAGCTTTCTTT,CASRQGTGGTEAFF
TRBD1,TRBV6-6,TRBJ1-2,.,TGTGCCAGCCAAATCGGGACAGGGGAGGGAGGCTACACCTTC,CASQIGTGEGGYTF
.,TRBV5-1,TRBJ2-3,.,TGCGCCAGCAGCTTGGACCCAGGGGCCTCCACAGATACGCAGTATTTT,CASSLDPGASTDTQYF
TRBD1,TRBV10-2,TRBJ1-6,.,TGCGCCAGCAGTGAGTCGGCAGGGGGATGGAATTCACCCCTCCACTTT,CASSESAGGWNSPLHF
.,TRBV23-1,TRBJ1-3,once,TGCGCCAGCAGTCAATCGTCTCTTGAGGGCTACACCATATATTTT,CASSQSSLEGYTIYF
TRBD1,TRBV19,TRBJ2-6,once,TGTGCCAGTAGCCTGACAGGGGAGTCCGGCTCTGGGGCCAACGTCCTGACTTTC,CASSLTGESGSGANVLTF
.,TRBV7-2,TRBJ1-1,.,TGTGCCAGCAGCCCGCGTCAGGGCTCTGGAACTGAAGCTTTCTTT,CASSPRQGSGTEAFF
.,TRBV4-3,TRBJ1-4,.,TGCGCCAGCAGCCAAGAAAGGTTGGGGGGAGTGGGAACTAATGAAAAACTGTTTTTT,CASSQERLGGVGTNEKLFF
.,TRBV6-1,TRBJ1-5,.,TGTGCCAGCAGTGAAATTCGGGGTCAGCCCCAGCATTTT,CASSEIRGQPQHF
.,TRBV6-5,TRBJ2-1,once,TGTGCCAGCAGAGGGGGGGCCTACAATGAGCAGTTCTTC,CASRGGAYNEQFF
TRBD1,TRBV5-6,TRBJ2-4,.,TGTGCCAGCAGCTTGACAGGGGATGTGAGAAAAAACATTCAGTACTTC,CASSLTGDVRKNIQYF
.,TRBV27,TRBJ2-2,.,TGTGCCAGCAGTGGCAGGGGCTACACCGGGGAGCTGTTTTTT,CASSGRGYTGELFF
.,TRBV4-2,TRBJ1-1,few,TGTGCCAGCAGCCAAAGGCAGGGGATCCAAGCTTTCTTT,CASSQRQGIQAFF
.,TRBV6-5,TRBJ1-5,few,TGTGCCAGCAGTTACGGCAGCAATCAGCCCCAGCATTTT,CASSYGSNQPQHF
.,TRBV6-6,TRBJ2-3,.,TGTGCCAGCAGTACTCAAGCGGGTGCTCTCGGGGATACGCAGTATTTT,CASSTQAGALGDTQYF
TRBD1,TRBV18,TRBJ1-1,.,TGTGCCAGCTCTCACGATCAGCCGGGACAGGGCCGTATCGAAGCTTTCTTT,CASSHDQPGQGRIEAFF
TRBD1,TRBV9,TRBJ1-2,.,TGTGCCAGCAGCGTAGAGGAGACAGGGCCGAACTATGGCTACACCTTC,CASSVEETGPNYGYTF
TRBD2,TRBV7-9,TRBJ2-1,.,TGTGCCAGCAGCCCCGGGACTAGCGGGGGGGCCTCCTACAATGAGCAGTTCTTC,CASSPGTSGGASYNEQFF
.,TRBV5-4,TRBJ2-2,.,TGTGCCAGCAGCTTGGTTGCCCTGCGGGGCGCCGGGGAGCTGTTTTTT,CASSLVALRGAGELFF
.,TRBV12-5,TRBJ2-2,once,TGTGCTAGTGGTTTGGTACTCAGAGGCGCCACGAACACCGGGGAGCTGTTTTTT,CASGLVLRGATNTGELFF
.,TRBV6-1,TRBJ1-1,.,TGTGCCAGCAGTGACCACCGGGACACTGAAGCTTTCTTT,CASSDHRDTEAFF
.,TRBV7-9,TRBJ1-2,.,TGTGCCAGCAGCTTAGACTATTATGGCTACACCTTC,CASSLDYYGYTF
TRBD1,TRBV5-4,TRBJ1-2,.,TGTGCCAGCAGCAAGGGACAGACGTATGGCTACACCTTC,CASSKGQTYGYTF
TRBD1,TRBV27,TRBJ1-6,.,TGTGCCAGCAGCAAAGCCCGGACAGGCTATAATTCACCCCTCCACTTT,CASSKARTGYNSPLHF
.,TRBV5-6,TRBJ1-2,.,TGTGCCAGCAGCTTGCGGGGGAGGCACTATGGCTACACCTTC,CASSLRGRHYGYTF
.,TRBV4-2,TRBJ1-5,once,TGTGCCAGCAGCCAAAGTGACAGTAATCAGCCCCAGCATTTT,CASSQSDSNQPQHF
TRBD1,TRBV5-4,TRBJ1-1,.,TGTGCCAGCAGAGAGGACAGGGGAAACCTGTGGACTGAAGCTTTCTTT,CASREDRGNLWTEAFF
TRBD1,TRBV7-2,TRBJ1-6,.,TGTGCCAGCAGCCGCGGGCAGGGGGCAGGTTCACCCCTCCACTTT,CASSRGQGAGSPLHF
TRBD1,TRBV2,TRBJ1-6,.,TGTGCCAGCAGACAGGGGAATAATTCACCCCTCCACTTT,CASRQGNNSPLHF
TRBD1,TRBV7-2,TRBJ1-1,.,TGTGCCAGCAGCTTAGATCCCAGGGGGGCCGCCGCTTTCTTT,CASSLDPRGAAAFF
TRBD1,TRBV7-8,TRBJ2-7,.,TGTGCCAGCAGCCAAGGCGAGGGACAGGGATTCTACGAGCAGTACTTC,CASSQGEGQGFYEQYF
TRBD2,TRBV5-1,TRBJ2-3,.,TGCGCCAGCAGCCCGGGACTAGCGGGGTTCACAGATACGCAGTATTTT,CASSPGLAGFTDTQYF
TRBD1,TRBV10-2,TRBJ1-2,.,TGCGCCAGCAGTGAGTCGTATGCAGGGGGCAATGGCTACACCTTC,CASSESYAGGNGYTF
.,TRBV6-5,TRBJ2-7,.,TGTGCCAGCAGCTGGGAGCTTTTAGGCGAGCAGTACTTC,CASSWELLGEQYF
.,TRBV6-5,TRBJ1-2,once,TGTGCCAGCAGTCCAGGGGCCCGCGGCTATGGCTACACCTTC,CASSPGARGYGYTF
TRBD1,TRBV27,TRBJ2-7,once,TGTGCCAGCAGTTCGACAGGGAGCTACGAGCAGTACTTC,CASSSTGSYEQYF
.,TRBV2,TRBJ1-1,.,TGTGCCAGCAGTCCTAACACCCACGGAGCTGAAGCTTTCTTT,CASSPNTHGAEAFF
.,TRBV11-1,TRBJ2-2,few,TGTGCCAGCAGCTACCAACAGGGTGACACCGGGGAGCTGTTTTTT,CASSYQQGDTGELFF
TRBD1,TRBV4-2,TRBJ1-1,.,TGTGCCAGCAGCCAAGATGTACGGGACAGCATTTACACTGAAGCTTTCTTT,CASSQDVRDSIYTEAFF
TRBD1,TRBV27,TRBJ1-6,.,TGTGCCAGTTATCCGGGACAGGGGAATTCACCCCTCCACTTT,CASYPGQGNSPLHF
.,TRBV30,TRBJ1-2,.,TGTGCCTGGAGTAAAGACACCGGAAGGTATGGCTACACCTTC,CAWSKDTGRYGYTF
TRBD1,TRBV5-1,TRBJ2-7,.,TGCGCCAGCAGCTTTGACAGGGGCGAGCAGTACTTC,CASSFDRGEQYF
.,TRBV7-2,TRBJ2-5,.,TGTGCCAGCAGCCACCTCCTTCATCCGAGCCAAGAGACCCAGTACTTC,CASSHLLHPSQETQYF
TRBD1,TRBV28,TRBJ1-5,.,TGTGCCAGCAGTCCGGGACAGGGGGCTTGGATCAGCAATCAGCCCCAGCATTTT,CASSPGQGAWISNQPQHF
TRBD2,TRBV7-2,TRBJ2-7,.,TGTGCCAGCAGATCCGGACTAGCGGGGACCTACGAGCAGTACTTC,CASRSGLAGTYEQYF
.,TRBV30,TRBJ1-1,.,TGTGCCTTGGACATAAGAACGAACACTGAAGCTTTCTTT,CALDIRTNTEAFF
.,TRBV2,TRBJ2-4,.,TGTGCCAGCAGTGAAATTCCGGTTGGCGGAGGCAAAAACATTCAGTACTTC,CASSEIPVGGGKNIQYF